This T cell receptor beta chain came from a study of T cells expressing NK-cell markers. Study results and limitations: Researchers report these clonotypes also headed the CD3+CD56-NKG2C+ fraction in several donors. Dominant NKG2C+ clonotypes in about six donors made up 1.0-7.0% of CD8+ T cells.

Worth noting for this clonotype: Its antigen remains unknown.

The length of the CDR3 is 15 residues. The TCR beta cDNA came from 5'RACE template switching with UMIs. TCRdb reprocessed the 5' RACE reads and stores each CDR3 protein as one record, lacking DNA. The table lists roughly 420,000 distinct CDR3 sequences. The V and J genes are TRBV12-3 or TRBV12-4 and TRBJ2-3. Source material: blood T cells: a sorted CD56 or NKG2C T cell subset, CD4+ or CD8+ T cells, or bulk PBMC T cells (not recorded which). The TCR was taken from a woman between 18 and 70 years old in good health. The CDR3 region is CASSLMGTSTDTQYF.